This section outlines one TCR beta chain sequence together with its context. Its antigen is not identified. Germline V gene sequence: CDR1 SGHDN, CDR2 FVKESK. The CDR3 sequence is 16 residues long. V lost 4 bases and J lost 6, with 18 bases in between. This sample was taken from a study of T cell responses to AZD1222 COVID-19 vaccine. General observations from the study: A mostly white British donor set with more females was recruited, and clonal diversity was possibly underestimated. The study identified only six AZD1222 recipients as seropositive at baseline. With two AZD1222 doses given, Spike-specific TCR breadth and depth both rose.

TCRdb's copy holds only in-frame clones and misses some; the assay was immunoSEQ multiplex PCR. In the table there are approximately 200,000 clones, about 89% of which are singletons. This receptor was taken from an adult who received the AZD1222 COVID-19 vaccine. Source: peripheral blood, taken 28 days after the second AZD1222 dose. The chain has TRBV14 and TRBJ2-2, with D tentatively TRBD1 or TRBD2 (5 bases each). The CDR3 here is CASSLRGPSKAGELFF. The DNA of the CDR3 is TGTGCCAGCAGCCTGAGGGGACCCTCCAAGGCCGGGGAGCTGTTTTTT.